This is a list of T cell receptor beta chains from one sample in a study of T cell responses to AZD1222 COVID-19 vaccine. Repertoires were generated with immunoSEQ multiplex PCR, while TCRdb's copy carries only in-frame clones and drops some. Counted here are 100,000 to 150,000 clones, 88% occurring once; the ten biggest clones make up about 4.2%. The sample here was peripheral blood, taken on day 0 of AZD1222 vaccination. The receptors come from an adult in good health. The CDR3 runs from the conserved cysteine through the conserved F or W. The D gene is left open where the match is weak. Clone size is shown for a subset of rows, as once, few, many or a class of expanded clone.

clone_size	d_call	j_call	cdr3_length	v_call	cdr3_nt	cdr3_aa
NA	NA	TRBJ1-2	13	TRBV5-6	TGTGCCAGCAGCTCCTGGGGAGGCCGGGGCTACACCTTC	CASSSWGGRGYTF
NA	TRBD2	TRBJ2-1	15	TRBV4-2	TGTGCCAGCAGCCAAGGACTAGCGGGAGTGAATGAGCAGTTCTTC	CASSQGLAGVNEQFF
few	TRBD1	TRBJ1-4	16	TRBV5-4	TGTGCCAGCAGCTTGCAGGGGGTCAGGGTGATGGAAAAACTGTTTTTT	CASSLQGVRVMEKLFF
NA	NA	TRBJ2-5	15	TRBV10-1	TGCGCCAGCAGTGAGTCGGGGCTACTTCAAGAGACCCAGTACTTC	CASSESGLLQETQYF
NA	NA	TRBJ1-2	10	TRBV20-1	TGCAGTGCTAGATCGGACGGCTACACCTTC	CSARSDGYTF
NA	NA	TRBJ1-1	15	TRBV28	TGTGCCAGCAGTTTATCAGGGGCCCCCCGGACTGAAGCTTTCTTT	CASSLSGAPRTEAFF
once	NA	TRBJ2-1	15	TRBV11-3	TGTGCCAGCAGCCGGTCTGTTAGCTCCTACAATGAGCAGTTCTTC	CASSRSVSSYNEQFF
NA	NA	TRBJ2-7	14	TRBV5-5	TGTGCCAGCAGCCCACAGGGTCCTTCCTACGAGCAGTACTTC	CASSPQGPSYEQYF
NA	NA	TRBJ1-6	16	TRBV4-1	TGCGCCAGCAGCCAAGATGGCAGCCTCTATAATTCACCCCTCCACTTT	CASSQDGSLYNSPLHF
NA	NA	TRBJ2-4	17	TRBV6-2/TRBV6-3	TGTGCCAGCAGTTACTCAGGGGGGATACTAGCCAAAAACATTCAGTACTTC	CASSYSGGILAKNIQYF
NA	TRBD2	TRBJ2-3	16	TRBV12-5	TGTGCTAGTGGTTCCCCAGGGAGCGGGAGGACAGATACGCAGTATTTT	CASGSPGSGRTDTQYF
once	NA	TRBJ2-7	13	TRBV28	TGTGCCAGCAGTTTTTCCGGGGACCGCGAGCAGTACTTC	CASSFSGDREQYF
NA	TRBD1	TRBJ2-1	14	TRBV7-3	TGTGCCGGCAGCTTGCGAGACAGGGCTGCTGAGCAGTTCTTC	CAGSLRDRAAEQFF
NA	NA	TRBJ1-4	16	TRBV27	TGTGCCAGCAGTTTCGGAATGGGGCAGGGCCCGGAAAAACTGTTTTTT	CASSFGMGQGPEKLFF
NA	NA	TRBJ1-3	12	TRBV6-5	TGTGCCAGCGCCGTCGGTGGAAACACCATATATTTT	CASAVGGNTIYF